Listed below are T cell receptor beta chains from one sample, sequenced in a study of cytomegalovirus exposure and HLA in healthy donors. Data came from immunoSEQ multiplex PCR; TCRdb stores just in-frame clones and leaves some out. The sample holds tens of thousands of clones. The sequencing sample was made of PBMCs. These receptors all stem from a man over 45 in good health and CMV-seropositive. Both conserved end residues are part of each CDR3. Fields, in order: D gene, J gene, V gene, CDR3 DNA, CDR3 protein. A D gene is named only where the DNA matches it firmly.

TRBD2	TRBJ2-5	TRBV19	TGTGCCAGTAGTACCGGGACTAGCCTAAAAGAGACCCAGTACTTC	CASSTGTSLKETQYF
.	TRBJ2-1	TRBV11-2	TGTGCCAGCAGCAAGGAAGCGTCGGGTGAGCAGTTCTTC	CASSKEASGEQFF
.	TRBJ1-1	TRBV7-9	TGTGCCAGCAGGTTCATGAACACTGAAGCTTTCTTT	CASRFMNTEAFF
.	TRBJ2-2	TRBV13	TGTGCCAGCAGCTTAGCTAACACCGGGGAGCTGTTTTTT	CASSLANTGELFF
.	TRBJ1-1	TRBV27	TGTGCCAGCAGCCTGACAGTTAACACTGAAGCTTTCTTT	CASSLTVNTEAFF
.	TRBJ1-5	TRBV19	TGTGCCAGTAGTTGGGACACTACGGCAAATCAGCCCCAGCATTTT	CASSWDTTANQPQHF
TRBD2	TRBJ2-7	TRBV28	TGTGCCAGCAGTTTGGGACTATTACCCTACGAGCAGTACTTC	CASSLGLLPYEQYF
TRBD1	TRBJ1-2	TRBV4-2	TGTGCCAGCAGCCAAGAAGTGGGGGACAGGGGGATCTATGGCTACACCTTC	CASSQEVGDRGIYGYTF
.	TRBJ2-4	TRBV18	TGTGCCAGCTCACCGGACATGTCCAAAAACATTCAGTACTTC	CASSPDMSKNIQYF
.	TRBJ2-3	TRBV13	TGTGCCAGCAGCACAGGGACTATCACAGATACGCAGTATTTT	CASSTGTITDTQYF
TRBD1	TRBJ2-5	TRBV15	TGTGCCACGGCTCAGGGGGCGAACCAAGAGACCCAGTACTTC	CATAQGANQETQYF
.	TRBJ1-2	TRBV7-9	TGTGCCAGCAGCGCATCCGGGTCTAACTATGGCTACACCTTC	CASSASGSNYGYTF
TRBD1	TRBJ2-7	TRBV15	TGTGCCACCAGCAGGGACAGGGTCTACGAGCAGTACTTC	CATSRDRVYEQYF
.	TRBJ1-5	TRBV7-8	TGTGCCAGCACCAAGACAGAGTATAGCAATCAGCCCCAGCATTTT	CASTKTEYSNQPQHF
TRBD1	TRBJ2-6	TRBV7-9	TGTGCCAGCAGCCCAGAGGGACAGGGGGCGCGTGGGGCCAACGTCCTGACTTTC	CASSPEGQGARGANVLTF
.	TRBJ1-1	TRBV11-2	TGTGCCAGCAGCTTAGATCCAGGGAACACTGAAGCTTTCTTT	CASSLDPGNTEAFF
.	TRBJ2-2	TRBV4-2	TGTGCCAGCAGCGAAAGGGAAATTCAGGGAATAGGAATTTGGGGGGAGCTGTTTTTT	CASSEREIQGIGIWGELFF
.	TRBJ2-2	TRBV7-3	TGTGCCAGCAGCGGGCCGAACACCGGGGAGCTGTTTTTT	CASSGPNTGELFF